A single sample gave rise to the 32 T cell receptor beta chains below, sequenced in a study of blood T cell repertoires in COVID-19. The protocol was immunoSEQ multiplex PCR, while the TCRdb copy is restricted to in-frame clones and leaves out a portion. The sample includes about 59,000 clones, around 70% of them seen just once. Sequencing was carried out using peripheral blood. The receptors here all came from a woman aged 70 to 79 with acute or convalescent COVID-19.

The CDR3 is CASSVDRSHTGELFF. In nucleotides, the CDR3 is TGTGCCAGCAGCGTAGACAGGTCCCACACCGGGGAGCTGTTTTTT. J is TRBJ2-2 and V is TRBV9; the D gene is possibly TRBD1 (5 bases). Germline assignment: CDR1 SGDLS and CDR2 YYNGEE. The CDR3 extends over 15 amino acids. V lost 0 bases and J 3 bases, leaving 9 bases between the germline ends.

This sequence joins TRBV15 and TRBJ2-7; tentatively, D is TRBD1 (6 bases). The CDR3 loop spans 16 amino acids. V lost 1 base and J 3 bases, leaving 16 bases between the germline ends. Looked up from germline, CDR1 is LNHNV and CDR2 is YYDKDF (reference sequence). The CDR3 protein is CATSRAPATGNYEQYF. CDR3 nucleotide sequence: TGTGCCACCAGCAGAGCTCCCGCGACAGGCAACTACGAGCAGTACTTC.

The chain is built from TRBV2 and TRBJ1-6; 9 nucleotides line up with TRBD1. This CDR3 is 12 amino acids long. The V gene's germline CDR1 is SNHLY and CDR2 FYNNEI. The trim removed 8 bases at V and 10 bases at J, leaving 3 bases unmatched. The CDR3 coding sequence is TGTGCCAGCCGGACAGGGGACTCACCCCTCCACTTT. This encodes CASRTGDSPLHF.

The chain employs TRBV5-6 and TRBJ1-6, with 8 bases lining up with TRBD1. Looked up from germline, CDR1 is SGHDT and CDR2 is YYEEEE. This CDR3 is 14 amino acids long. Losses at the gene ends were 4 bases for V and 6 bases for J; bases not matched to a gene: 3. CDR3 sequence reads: CASSHGQGNSPLHF. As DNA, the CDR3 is TGTGCCAGCAGCCACGGACAGGGTAATTCACCCCTCCACTTT.

The CDR3 coding sequence is TGTGCCAGCAGCTCCGGGGGAGCGGGGGCGAACACCGGGGAGCTGTTTTTT. As protein: CASSSGGAGANTGELFF. The rearrangement links TRBV7-3 to TRBJ2-2, with 8 positions matching TRBD2. Germline values: CDR1 SGHTA, CDR2 FQGTGA. With V trimmed by 4 bases and J by 0 bases, 7 bases remained unmatched. CDR3 size: 17 residues.

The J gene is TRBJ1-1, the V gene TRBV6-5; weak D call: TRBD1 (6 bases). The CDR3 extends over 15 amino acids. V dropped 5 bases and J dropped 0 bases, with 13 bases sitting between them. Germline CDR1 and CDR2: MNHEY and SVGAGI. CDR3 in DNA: TGTGCCAGCAGTCAGCCGACAGGCTTGAACACTGAAGCTTTCTTT. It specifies CASSQPTGLNTEAFF.

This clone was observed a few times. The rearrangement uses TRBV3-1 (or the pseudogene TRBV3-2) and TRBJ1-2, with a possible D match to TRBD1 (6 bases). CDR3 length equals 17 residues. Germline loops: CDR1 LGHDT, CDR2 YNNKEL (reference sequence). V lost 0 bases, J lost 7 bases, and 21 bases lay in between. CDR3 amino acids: CASSQDRGGGGRGGYTF. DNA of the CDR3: TGTGCCAGCAGCCAAGATCGTGGGGGAGGGGGGCGCGGTGGCTACACCTTC.

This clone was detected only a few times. The CDR3 reads CASSQGQTLNTEAFF. The CDR3, as DNA: TGCGCCAGCAGCCAGGGACAGACACTCAACACTGAAGCTTTCTTT. This chain links TRBV4-1 with TRBJ1-1; TRBD1 aligns across 7 bases. This CDR3 has 15 residues. After removal of 3 bases from V and 2 bases from J, the junction contained 6 bases not matched to a gene. From germline, CDR1 is MGHRA and CDR2 YSYEKL.

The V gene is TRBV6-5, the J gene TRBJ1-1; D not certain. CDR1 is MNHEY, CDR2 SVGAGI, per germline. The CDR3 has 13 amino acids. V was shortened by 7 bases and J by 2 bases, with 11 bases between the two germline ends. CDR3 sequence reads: CASTFSGNTEAFF. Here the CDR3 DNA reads TGTGCCAGCACTTTTAGTGGTAACACTGAAGCTTTCTTT.

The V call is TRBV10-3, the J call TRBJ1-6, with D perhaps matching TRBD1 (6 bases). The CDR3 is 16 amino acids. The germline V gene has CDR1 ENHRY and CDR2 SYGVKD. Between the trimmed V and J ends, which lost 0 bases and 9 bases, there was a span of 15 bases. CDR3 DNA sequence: TGTGCCATCAGTGAGTCGAAGCCAGGGGCGGGTTCACCCCTCCACTTT. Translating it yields CAISESKPGAGSPLHF.

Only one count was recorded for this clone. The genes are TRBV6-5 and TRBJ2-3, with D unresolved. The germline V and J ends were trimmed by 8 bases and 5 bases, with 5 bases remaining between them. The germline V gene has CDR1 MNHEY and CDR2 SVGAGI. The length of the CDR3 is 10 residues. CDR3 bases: TGTGCCAGCGGCCAAGATACGCAGTATTTT. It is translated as CASGQDTQYF.

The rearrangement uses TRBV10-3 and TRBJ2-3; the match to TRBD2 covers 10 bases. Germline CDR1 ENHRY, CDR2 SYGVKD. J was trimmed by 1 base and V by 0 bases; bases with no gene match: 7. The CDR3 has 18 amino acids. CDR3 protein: CAISESPTSGHRTDTQYF. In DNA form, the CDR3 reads TGTGCCATCAGTGAGTCACCGACTAGCGGGCATCGCACAGATACGCAGTATTTT.

The CDR3 nucleotides are TGTGCCTGGATGGTCCAGACAGGGCGCGGCTACACCTTC. Translating it yields CAWMVQTGRGYTF. The genes are TRBV30 and TRBJ1-2; 7 bases fit TRBD1. Germline trimming cut 4 bases from V and 8 bases from J; bases unmatched to any gene: 10. Per germline, CDR1 GTSNPN and CDR2 SVGIG (reference sequence). The CDR3 contains 13 residues. The full variable domain, with the rest looked up from reference TRBV30 and TRBJ1-2, is SQTIHQWPATLVQPVGSPLSLECTVEGTSNPNLYWYRQAAGRGLQLLFYSVGIGQISSEVPQNLSASRPQDRQFILSSKKLLLSDSGFYLCAWMVQTGRGYTFGSGTRLTVV.

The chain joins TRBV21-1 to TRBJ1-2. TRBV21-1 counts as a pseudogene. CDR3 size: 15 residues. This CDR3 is CASSKYDTRYYGYTF. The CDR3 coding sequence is TGTGCCAGCAGCAAATACGACACTAGGTATTATGGCTACACCTTC.

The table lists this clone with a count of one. The CDR3 DNA reads as TGTGCCAGCAGCAAGACAGGGGCCTCCTACAATGAGCAGTTCTTC. Encoded protein: CASSKTGASYNEQFF. V usage is TRBV5-8 and J usage is TRBJ2-1; 8 nucleotides align to TRBD1. The CDR3 runs to 15 residues. Germline CDR1 reads SGHTS; CDR2 reads YDEGEE. With V trimmed by 4 bases and J by 0 bases, 3 bases remained unmatched.

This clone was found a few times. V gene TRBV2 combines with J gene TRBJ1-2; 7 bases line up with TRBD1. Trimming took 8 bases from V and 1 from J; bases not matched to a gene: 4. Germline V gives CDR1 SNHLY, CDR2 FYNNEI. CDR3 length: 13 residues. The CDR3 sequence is CASGGTVNYGYTF. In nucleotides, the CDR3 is TGTGCCAGCGGGGGGACAGTTAACTATGGCTACACCTTC.

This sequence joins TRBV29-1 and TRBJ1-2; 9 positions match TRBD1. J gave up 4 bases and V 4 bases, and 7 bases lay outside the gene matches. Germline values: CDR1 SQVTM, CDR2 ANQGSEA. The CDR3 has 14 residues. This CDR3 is CSVVEDRGSYGYTF. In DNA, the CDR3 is TGCAGCGTTGTGGAGGACAGGGGCTCCTATGGCTACACCTTC.

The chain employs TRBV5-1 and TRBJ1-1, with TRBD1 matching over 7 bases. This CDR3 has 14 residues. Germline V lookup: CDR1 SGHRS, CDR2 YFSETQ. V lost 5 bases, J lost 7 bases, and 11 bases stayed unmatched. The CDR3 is CASRRGDSESEAFF. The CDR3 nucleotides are TGCGCCAGCAGGCGGGGGGACAGCGAAAGTGAAGCTTTCTTT.

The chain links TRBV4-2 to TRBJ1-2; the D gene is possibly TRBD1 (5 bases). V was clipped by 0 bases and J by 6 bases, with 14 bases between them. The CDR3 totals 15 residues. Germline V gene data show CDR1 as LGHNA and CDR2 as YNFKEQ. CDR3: CASSQDRRGGDGYTF. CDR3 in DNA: TGTGCCAGCAGCCAAGATAGGAGGGGCGGGGATGGCTACACCTTC.

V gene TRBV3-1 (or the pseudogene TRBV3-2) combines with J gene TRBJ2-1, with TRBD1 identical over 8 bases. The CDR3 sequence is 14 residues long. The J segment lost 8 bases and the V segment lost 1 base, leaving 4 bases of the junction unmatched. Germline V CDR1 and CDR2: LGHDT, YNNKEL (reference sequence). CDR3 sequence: CASSQGTGPHEQFF. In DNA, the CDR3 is TGTGCCAGCAGCCAAGGGACAGGGCCCCATGAGCAGTTCTTC.

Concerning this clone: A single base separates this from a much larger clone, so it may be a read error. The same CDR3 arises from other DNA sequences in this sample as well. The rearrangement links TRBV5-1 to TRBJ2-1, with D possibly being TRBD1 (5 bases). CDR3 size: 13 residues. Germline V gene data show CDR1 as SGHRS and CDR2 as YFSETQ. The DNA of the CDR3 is TGCGCCAGCAGCCTAACACAGGACAATGAACAGTTCTTC. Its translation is CASSLTQDNEQFF.

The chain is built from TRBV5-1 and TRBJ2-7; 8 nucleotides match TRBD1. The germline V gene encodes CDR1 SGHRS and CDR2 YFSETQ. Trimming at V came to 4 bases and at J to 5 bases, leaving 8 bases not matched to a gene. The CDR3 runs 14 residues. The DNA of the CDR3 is TGCGCCAGCAGCCCTCAGGGGGCGATGAACGAGCAGTACGTC. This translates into CASSPQGAMNEQYV.

The chain's CDR3 is CASSFGQGGNTIYF. The CDR3 bases are TGCGCCAGCAGCTTTGGACAGGGGGGAAACACCATATATTTT. V is TRBV5-1 and J is TRBJ1-3; 9 bases agree with TRBD1. Trimming at V came to 2 bases and at J to 4 bases, leaving 1 base not matched to a gene. This CDR3 contains 14 residues. CDR1 is SGHRS and CDR2 is YFSETQ in the germline V gene. Combining the CDR3 with reference TRBV5-1 and TRBJ1-3 gives the whole variable domain KAGVTQTPRYLIKTRGQQVTLSCSPISGHRSVSWYQQTPGQGLQFLFEYFSETQRNKGNFPGRFSGRQFSNSRSEMNVSTLELGDSALYLCASSFGQGGNTIYFGEGSWLTVV.

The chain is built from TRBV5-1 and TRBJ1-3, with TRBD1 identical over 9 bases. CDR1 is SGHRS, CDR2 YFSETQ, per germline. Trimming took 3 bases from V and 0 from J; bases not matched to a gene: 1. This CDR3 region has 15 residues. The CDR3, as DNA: TGCGCCAGCAGCTGGACAGGGGACTCTGGAAACACCATATATTTT. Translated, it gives CASSWTGDSGNTIYF.

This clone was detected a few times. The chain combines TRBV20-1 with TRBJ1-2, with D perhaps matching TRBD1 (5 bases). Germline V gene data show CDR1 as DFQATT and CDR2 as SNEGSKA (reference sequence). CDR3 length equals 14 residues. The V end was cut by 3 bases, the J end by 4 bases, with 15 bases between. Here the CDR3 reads CSASGGKAGYGYTF. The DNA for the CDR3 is TGCAGTGCTAGTGGGGGGAAAGCGGGCTATGGCTACACCTTC.

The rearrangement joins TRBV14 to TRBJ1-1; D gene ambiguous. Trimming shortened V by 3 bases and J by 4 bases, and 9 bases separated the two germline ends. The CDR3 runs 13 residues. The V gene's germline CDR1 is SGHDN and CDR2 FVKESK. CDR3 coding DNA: TGTGCCAGCAGCCACCTGTTCCGCACTGAAGCTTTCTTT. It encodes CASSHLFRTEAFF. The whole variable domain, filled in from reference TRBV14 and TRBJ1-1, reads EAGVTQFPSHSVIEKGQTVTLRCDPISGHDNLYWYRRVMGKEIKFLLHFVKESKQDESGMPNNRFLAERTGGTYSTLKVQPAELEDSGVYFCASSHLFRTEAFFGQGTRLTVV.

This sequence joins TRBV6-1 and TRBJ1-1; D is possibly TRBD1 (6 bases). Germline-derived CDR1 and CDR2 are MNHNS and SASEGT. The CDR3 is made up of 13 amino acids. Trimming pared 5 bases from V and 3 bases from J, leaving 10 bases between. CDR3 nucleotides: TGTGCCAGCAGTTATAGGACAGACACTGAAGCTTTCTTT. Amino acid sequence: CASSYRTDTEAFF.

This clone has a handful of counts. CDR3 protein: CASSLTGSQETQYF. CDR3 DNA: TGCGCCAGCAGCTTGACAGGGAGCCAAGAGACCCAGTACTTC. V usage is TRBV5-1 and J usage is TRBJ2-5; tentatively, D is TRBD1 (6 bases). V lost 1 base and J lost 1, with 8 bases in between. This CDR3 has 14 residues. Germline CDR1 and CDR2: SGHRS and YFSETQ.

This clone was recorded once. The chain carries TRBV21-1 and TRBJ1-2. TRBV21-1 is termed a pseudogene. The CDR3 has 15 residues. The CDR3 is CASSKEKVRDYGYTF. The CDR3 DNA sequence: TGTGCCAGCAGCAAAGAGAAAGTACGGGACTATGGCTACACCTTC.

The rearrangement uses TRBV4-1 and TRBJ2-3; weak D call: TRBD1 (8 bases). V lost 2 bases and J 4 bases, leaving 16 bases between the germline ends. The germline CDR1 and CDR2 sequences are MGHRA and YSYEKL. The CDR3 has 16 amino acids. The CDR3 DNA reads TGCGCCAGCAGCCAATTTGACAGGGGAGGGGCAGATACGCAGTATTTT. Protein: CASSQFDRGGADTQYF.

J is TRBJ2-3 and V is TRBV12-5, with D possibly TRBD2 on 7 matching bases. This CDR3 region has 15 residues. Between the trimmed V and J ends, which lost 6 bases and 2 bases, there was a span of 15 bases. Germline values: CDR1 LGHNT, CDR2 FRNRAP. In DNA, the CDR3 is TGTGCTAGTGGCCGCGGGGGACAACCCACAGATACGCAGTATTTT. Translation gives CASGRGGQPTDTQYF.

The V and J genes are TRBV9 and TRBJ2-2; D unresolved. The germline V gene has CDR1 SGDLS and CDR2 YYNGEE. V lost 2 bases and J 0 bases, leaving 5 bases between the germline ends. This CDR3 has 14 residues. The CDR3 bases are TGTGCCAGCAGCGTTAGCTCGAACACCGGGGAGCTGTTTTTT. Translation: CASSVSSNTGELFF.